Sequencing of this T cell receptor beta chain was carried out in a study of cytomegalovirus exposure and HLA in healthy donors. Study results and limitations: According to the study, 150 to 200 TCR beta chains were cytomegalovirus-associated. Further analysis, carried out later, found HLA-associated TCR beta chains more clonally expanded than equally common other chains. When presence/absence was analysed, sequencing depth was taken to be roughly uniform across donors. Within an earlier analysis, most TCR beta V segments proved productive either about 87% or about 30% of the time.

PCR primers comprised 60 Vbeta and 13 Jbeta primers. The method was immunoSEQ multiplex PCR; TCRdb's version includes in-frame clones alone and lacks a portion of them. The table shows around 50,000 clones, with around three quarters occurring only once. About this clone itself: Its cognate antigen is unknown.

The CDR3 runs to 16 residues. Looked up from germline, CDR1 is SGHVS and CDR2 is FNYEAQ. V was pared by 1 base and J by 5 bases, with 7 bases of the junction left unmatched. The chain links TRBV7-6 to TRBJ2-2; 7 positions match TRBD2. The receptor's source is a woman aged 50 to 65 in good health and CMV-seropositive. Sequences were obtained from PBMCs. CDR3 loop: CASSLEAGARTGELFF. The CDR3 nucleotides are TGTGCCAGCAGCTTAGAGGCGGGAGCGCGAACCGGGGAGCTGTTTTTT.